The 27 T cell receptor beta chains listed next were all sequenced from one sample in a study of low-dose radiotherapy and immunotherapy resistance in tumors (dated by TCRdb to between 2022 and 2023). To make first-strand cDNA, Superscript III was used along with a set of TRAV- and TRBV-specific primers so that both the TCRalpha and TCRbeta chains were covered. An approximately 20-cycle PCR with Phusion amplified the TCRs, pairing a constant-region primer with the adapter that was attached to the V primers. TCRdb passed the public sequencing reads through fastp at Q25 and MiXCR, retaining productive beta sequences. Every CDR3 protein is listed once, alongside the most common genes and DNA of its rows. The sample includes around 8,200 distinct CDR3 sequences, with 61% observed a single time. More than 8.5% of the sample rests with the top ten. The receptor set was obtained from a human donor with advanced metastatic prostate, ovarian, gallbladder or colorectal cancer (not recorded which). This table probably holds off-target reads from a library built for another chain.

This chain links TRBV2 with TRBJ2-1; 10 bases align to TRBD2. Per the germline V gene, CDR1 is SNHLY and CDR2 is FYNNEI. V lost 11 bases, J lost 7 bases, and 11 bases stayed unmatched. The CDR3 has 14 residues. The CDR3 sequence: CAGSVVAGGNEQFF. CDR3 sequence (DNA): TGTGCCGGAAGTGTGGTAGCGGGGGGTAATGAGCAGTTCTTC.

This sequence joins TRBV28 and TRBJ1-2; TRBD1 is a possible D gene (6 bases). V was trimmed by 2 bases and J by 4 bases, leaving 14 bases between them. This CDR3 is 15 amino acids long. Germline lookup yields CDR1 MDHEN and CDR2 SYDVKM. The CDR3 sequence is CASSLPAGDLYGYTF. The DNA of the CDR3 is TGTGCCAGCAGTTTACCGGCAGGGGATCTCTATGGCTACACCTTC.

This chain connects TRBV20-1 to TRBJ1-1; unclear D gene. The CDR3 consists of 12 residues. The V end was cut by 6 bases, the J end by 3 bases, with 11 bases between. Per germline, CDR1 DFQATT and CDR2 SNEGSKA (reference sequence). CDR3 protein: CSAPTGDTEAFF. DNA for the CDR3: TGCAGTGCACCGACCGGGGACACTGAAGCTTTCTTT.

The chain uses TRBV13 and TRBJ1-6, with D uncertain. Germline assignment: CDR1 PRHDT and CDR2 FYEKMQ (reference sequence). The CDR3 has 13 amino acids. Trimming shortened V by 5 bases and J by 10 bases, and 12 bases separated the two germline ends. CDR3 sequence (DNA): TGTGCCAGCAGCCCAACCCGAAGCTCACCCCTCCACTTT. Residues: CASSPTRSSPLHF. Variable domain in full (rest from reference TRBV13 and TRBJ1-6): AAGVIQSPRHLIKEKRETATLKCYPIPRHDTVYWYQQGPGQDPQFLISFYEKMQSDKGSIPDRFSAQQFSDYHSELNMSSLELGDSALYFCASSPTRSSPLHFGNGTRLTVT.

The chain combines TRBV7-2 with TRBJ2-7; D unclear. V gave up 3 bases and J gave up 3 bases, with 12 bases separating them. Per germline, CDR1 SGHTA and CDR2 FQGNSA. This CDR3 comprises 14 residues. CDR3 sequence: CASSFEAGNYEQYF. The CDR3 region has the DNA TGTGCCAGCAGCTTTGAGGCCGGTAACTACGAGCAGTACTTC.

This clonotype was recorded a few times. Here the CDR3 reads CASSSGGETEAFF. CDR3 in DNA: TGTGCCAGCAGTTCCGGGGGGGAGACTGAAGCTTTCTTT. The chain combines TRBV6-2 or TRBV6-3 with TRBJ1-1; the D gene is possibly TRBD1 (5 bases). Germline values: CDR1 MNHEY, CDR2 SVGEGT. The V end was cut by 4 bases, the J end by 5 bases, with 11 bases between. The CDR3 consists of 13 residues.

Here the CDR3 reads CASSVHNEQFF. The CDR3 nucleotides read TGTGCCAGCAGTGTGCACAATGAGCAGTTCTTC. The gene calls are TRBV2 and TRBJ2-1, with unresolved D. V was pared by 4 bases and J by 5 bases, with 3 bases between. The germline V gene encodes CDR1 SNHLY and CDR2 FYNNEI. This CDR3 has 11 amino acids. Using reference TRBV2 and TRBJ2-1 for the parts outside the CDR3, the full variable domain is EPEVTQTPSHQVTQMGQEVILRCVPISNHLYFYWYRQILGQKVEFLVSFYNNEISEKSEIFDDQFSVERPDGSNFTLKIRSTKLEDSAMYFCASSVHNEQFFGPGTRLTVL.

This clonotype has a single count. This rearrangement joins TRBV11-1 to TRBJ2-7, with a possible D match to TRBD2 (6 bases). CDR3 size: 14 residues. Germline V gene sequence: CDR1 SGHAT, CDR2 FQDESV (reference sequence). Trimming left V 5 bases short and J 2 bases short, with 13 bases between. The CDR3 sequence is CASSKEGGPYEQYF. For the CDR3, the DNA is TGTGCCAGCAGCAAGGAGGGTGGCCCCTACGAGCAGTACTTC.

The chain employs TRBV3-1 and TRBJ2-5, with 14 bases identical to TRBD2. The germline V gene encodes CDR1 LGHDT and CDR2 YNNKEL (reference sequence). The CDR3 totals 17 residues. V dropped 7 bases and J dropped 5; count of bases not matched to a gene: 12. Written as DNA, the CDR3 is TGTGCCAGCATCAAGACTAGCGGGAGGGCCATTCGGGAGACCCAGTACTTC. Its protein product is CASIKTSGRAIRETQYF.

This clonotype was recorded once. The chain carries TRBV12-3 or TRBV12-4 and TRBJ2-1; TRBD2 matches 11 bases. V was pared by 5 bases and J by 7 bases, with 10 bases of the junction left unmatched. This CDR3 is 16 amino acids long. For the CDR3, the DNA is TGTGCCAGCAGTCTCCGTGTTAGCGGGGGGGTTAATGAGCAGTTCTTC. Protein product: CASSLRVSGGVNEQFF.

This chain joins TRBV5-1 and TRBJ1-1; TRBD1 might be the D (6 bases). Trimming took 4 bases from V and 3 from J, leaving 19 bases between them. The CDR3 totals 16 residues. Germline V gene lookup returns CDR1 SGHRS and CDR2 YFSETQ. CDR3 region: CASSDGGTSPYTEAFF. The CDR3 DNA reads as TGCGCCAGCAGCGATGGCGGGACAAGTCCTTACACTGAAGCTTTCTTT.

This sequence joins TRBV15 and TRBJ1-1, with unresolved D. Trimming stripped 3 bases from V and 8 bases from J, with 10 bases between. The germline V gene encodes CDR1 LNHNV and CDR2 YYDKDF (reference sequence). The CDR3 spans 12 residues. CDR3 region: CATSSGHLEAFF. The CDR3 DNA reads TGTGCCACCAGCAGCGGTCACCTGGAAGCTTTCTTT.

This clonotype was picked up one time. The gene calls are TRBV2 and TRBJ2-1; tentative D call: TRBD2 (6 bases). The V gene's germline CDR1 is SNHLY and CDR2 FYNNEI. The CDR3 contains 15 residues. V was cut by 4 bases and J by 7 bases, with 17 bases left in between. Here the CDR3 reads CASSGGLLTPNEQFF. DNA of the CDR3: TGTGCCAGCAGTGGGGGACTTCTGACCCCGAATGAGCAGTTCTTC.

This rearrangement joins TRBV28 to TRBJ1-2, with 8 nucleotides matching TRBD1. Germline trimming cut 6 bases from V and 7 bases from J; bases unmatched to any gene: 4. This CDR3 has 12 residues. In germline, CDR1 is MDHEN, CDR2 SYDVKM. The CDR3 reads CASRGQGLGYTF. The CDR3 DNA is TGTGCCAGCAGAGGACAGGGACTTGGCTACACCTTC.

The V gene is TRBV5-1, the J gene TRBJ1-4, with D unresolved. CDR1 is SGHRS and CDR2 is YFSETQ in the germline V gene. This CDR3 region has 12 residues. Deletions cut 0 bases from V and 5 bases from J, with 2 bases between. DNA for the CDR3: TGCGCCAGCAGCTTGGGGAATGAAAAACTGTTTTTT. It specifies CASSLGNEKLFF.

The CDR3: CASSTPDRGQQPQHF. The CDR3 nucleotides read TGTGCCAGCAGCACACCGGACAGGGGACAACAGCCCCAGCATTTT. J is TRBJ1-5 and V is TRBV7-2; 9 bases line up with TRBD1. The germline V gene has CDR1 SGHTA and CDR2 FQGNSA. This CDR3 region has 15 residues. After removal of 5 bases from V and 7 bases from J, the junction contained 9 bases not matched to a gene.

The V and J genes are TRBV24-1 and TRBJ1-2; 9 positions agree with TRBD1. The CDR3 extends over 18 amino acids. Germline loops: CDR1 KGHDR, CDR2 SFDVKD. The V and J ends lost 3 bases and 5 bases, in that order; junction bases with no gene match: 15. The CDR3 here is CATSDPGPAGQGGYGYTF. The CDR3 nucleotides are TGTGCCACCAGTGATCCCGGCCCCGCGGGACAGGGAGGGTATGGCTACACCTTC.

The chain is built from TRBV10-3 and TRBJ2-3; 7 bases are shared with TRBD1. Germline V gives CDR1 ENHRY, CDR2 SYGVKD. Trimming took 6 bases from V and 0 from J; bases not matched to a gene: 9. CDR3 length: 16 residues. The CDR3 region has the DNA TGTGCCATCAGCGAGCCCGGGACAGATAGCACAGATACGCAGTATTTT. Protein sequence: CAISEPGTDSTDTQYF.

This clonotype has a handful of counts. For the CDR3, the DNA is TGTGCCAGTAGTTTCCAGGGAGGATCACCCCTCCACTTT. It is translated as CASSFQGGSPLHF. The genes are TRBV19 and TRBJ1-6; possible D gene TRBD1, 5 bases. V was trimmed by 5 bases and J by 10 bases, leaving 12 bases between them. From germline, CDR1 is LNHDA and CDR2 SQIVND (reference sequence). This CDR3 contains 13 residues.

The V call is TRBV4-2, the J call TRBJ2-3, with TRBD1 matching over 7 bases. Per germline, CDR1 LGHNA and CDR2 YNFKEQ. With V trimmed by 0 bases and J by 8 bases, 8 bases remained unmatched. The CDR3 runs 15 residues. CDR3 sequence (DNA): TGTGCCAGCAGCCAAGATCGAGGGGGCTTTGGTACGCAGTATTTT. Translated: CASSQDRGGFGTQYF.

This chain joins TRBV11-3 and TRBJ2-1; D unclear. The germline gives CDR1 SGHNT, CDR2 YENEEA. CDR3 length: 13 amino acids. Trimming removed 1 base at V and 5 bases at J, with 6 bases between. The CDR3 loop is CASSLGANNEQFF. As DNA, the CDR3 is TGTGCCAGCAGCTTAGGGGCAAACAATGAGCAGTTCTTC.

This clonotype was found a few times. The genes are TRBV29-1 and TRBJ2-2; a weak D match, TRBD2 (6 bases). The CDR3 has 13 residues. Germline V gene lookup returns CDR1 SQVTM and CDR2 ANQGSEA. Trimming took off 5 bases at V and 4 bases at J, with 11 bases between the two ends. CDR3 bases: TGCAGCGTTCTCGGGGGTGGCACCGGGGAGCTGTTTTTT. Translation: CSVLGGGTGELFF.

This CDR3 reads CASRRGGLGTEAFF. The CDR3, as DNA: TGTGCCAGCAGACGCGGGGGGCTCGGCACTGAAGCTTTCTTT. This chain links TRBV9 with TRBJ1-1, with TRBD1 as a possible D gene (6 bases). There are 14 residues in the CDR3. Germline V gene lookup returns CDR1 SGDLS and CDR2 YYNGEE. Deletions cut 5 bases from V and 4 bases from J, with 15 bases between.

V is TRBV12-3 or TRBV12-4 and J is TRBJ2-3, with D tentatively TRBD1 or TRBD2 (5 bases each). Between the trimmed V and J ends, which lost 3 bases and 2 bases, there was a span of 9 bases. This CDR3 region has 14 residues. CDR3 nucleotide sequence: TGTGCCAGCAGTTTCGTGGGGGTCACAGATACGCAGTATTTT. This encodes CASSFVGVTDTQYF.

The rearrangement joins TRBV24-1 to TRBJ1-6, with a weak D call TRBD1 (6 bases). The germline V gene has CDR1 KGHDR and CDR2 SFDVKD. This CDR3 spans 13 amino acids. V lost 5 bases and J 7 bases, leaving 8 bases between the germline ends. CDR3 sequence reads: CATSAQGNSPLHF. The CDR3 nucleotides are TGTGCCACCAGTGCCCAGGGGAATTCACCCCTCCACTTT.

V is TRBV5-4 and J is TRBJ1-6, with D unresolved. The length of the CDR3 is 15 residues. Trimming shortened V by 0 bases and J by 3 bases, and 7 bases separated the two germline ends. The germline V gene has CDR1 SGHNT and CDR2 YYREEE (reference sequence). CDR3 sequence: CASSLGDYYNSPLHF. The CDR3 nucleotides read TGTGCCAGCAGCTTGGGAGATTACTATAATTCACCCCTCCACTTT.

The V call is TRBV10-3, the J call TRBJ2-2, with TRBD2 matching over 8 bases. Germline V CDR1 and CDR2: ENHRY, SYGVKD. With V trimmed by 0 bases and J by 13 bases, 13 bases remained unmatched. The CDR3 contains 16 residues. The CDR3 coding sequence is TGTGCCATCAGTGAGTCGAACGCGGGAGGCAGGAGTAGGCTGTTTTTT. Protein sequence: CAISESNAGGRSRLFF.